This T cell receptor (beta chain) was found in a study of cytomegalovirus exposure and HLA in healthy donors. Study findings and constraints: Subsequent analysis found a tendency for first-cohort TCR clusters to co-occur within the 120 or so validation repertoires. TCR sequences were mostly rare, though some public TCRs occurred in many donors. A classifier reportedly called cytomegalovirus status with high sensitivity and specificity.

Produced via immunoSEQ multiplex PCR; TCRdb's table is partial and in-frame only. The table includes some 54,000 clones, around 90% detected once. The germline gives CDR1 MNHEY, CDR2 SMNVEV (reference sequence). J gave up 4 bases and V 6 bases, and 16 bases lay outside the gene matches. The length of the CDR3 is 18 residues. Regarding this clone: Antigen: not known.

The TCR sequence derives from a man younger than 35 in good health and CMV-seronegative. This chain connects TRBV27 to TRBJ2-5; 11 bases fit TRBD2. The sample was PBMCs. The CDR3 nucleotides read TGTGCCAGCAGCCCTCCGGGACTAGCGGCTGGAGCGAGAGAGACCCAGTACTTC. Residues: CASSPPGLAAGARETQYF.